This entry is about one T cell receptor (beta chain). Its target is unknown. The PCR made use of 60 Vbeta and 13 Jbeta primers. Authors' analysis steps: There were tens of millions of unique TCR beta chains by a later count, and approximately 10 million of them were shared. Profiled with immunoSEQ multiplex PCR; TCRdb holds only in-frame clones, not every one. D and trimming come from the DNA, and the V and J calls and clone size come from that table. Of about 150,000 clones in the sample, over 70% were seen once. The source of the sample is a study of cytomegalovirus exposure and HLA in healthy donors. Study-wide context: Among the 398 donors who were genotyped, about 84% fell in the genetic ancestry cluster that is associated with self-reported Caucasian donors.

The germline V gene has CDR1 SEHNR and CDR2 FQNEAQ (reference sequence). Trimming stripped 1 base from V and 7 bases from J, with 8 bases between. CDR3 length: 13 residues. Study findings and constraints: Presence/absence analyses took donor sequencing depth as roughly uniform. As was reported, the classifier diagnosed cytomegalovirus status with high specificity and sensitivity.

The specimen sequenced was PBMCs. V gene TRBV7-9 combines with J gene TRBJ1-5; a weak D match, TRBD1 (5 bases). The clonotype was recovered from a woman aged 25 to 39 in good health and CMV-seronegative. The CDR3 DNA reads TGTGCCAGCAGCTTAGGGGGCGGCCAGCCCCAGCATTTT. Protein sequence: CASSLGGGQPQHF.